This entry features one TCR beta chain sequence. No antigen is known for it. No qualities accompany the bases; no much larger clone lies one base away. This sample was included in a study of shared clonotypes between healthy human individuals (dated by TCRdb to the early 2020s). The study in broad terms: The cohort comprised two women and a few men aged 18 to 49 years. Different laboratories and diverse techniques were used to prepare libraries and sequence TCR repertoires, to increase sequencing depth and limit assay-specific biases. To estimate repertoire size and how much clonotypes are shared between individuals, the study performed deep sequencing of blood TCR repertoires from roughly five healthy adults. Each donor's leukapheresis produced roughly between about 0.8 and 8.9 billion PBMCs. For each donor, three plates each were used for CD4 naive and CD4 memory, two plates were used for CD8 naive, and one plate was used for CD8 memory.

The paper's findings and limits, for the study overall: Across several donors, about 5% of naive CD4, more than 3% of naive CD8, approximately 2.5% of memory CD4, and under 0.45% of memory CD8 clonotypes were shared. Sampling was limited to blood, and TCR repertoires in tissue likely differ from TCR repertoires in blood. Clonotypes shared by all four sorted-subset donors showed higher generation probabilities than non-shared clonotypes. Naive subsets generally had larger estimated clonotype richness than memory subsets did. Incomplete sequencing was indicated by rarefaction of sorted-subset datasets, despite the large sequencing depth. Pairwise subsampling indicated that sequencing depth was expected to affect the degree of clonotype sharing among donors. The genetic and exposure-history diversity represented was limited by the small number of donors.

TCR CDR3 regions were amplified from genomic DNA by multiplex PCR using the deep immunoSEQ assay. Extracted genomic DNA from each cell subset was distributed evenly across all wells of several immunoSEQ 96-well plates, and each plate was treated as a replicate. Each replicate PCR for sorted subsets received about 210 ng genomic DNA, equal to about 30,000 T cell genomes. Purified libraries were quantified with a Qubit 3.0 fluorometer, sized on a Bioanalyzer 2100, and re-quantified with the KAPA Library Quantification kit. A separate single-read 150-cycle Illumina NextSeq 550 flow cell was used to sequence each immunoSEQ 96-well plate. In the original analysis: Because only junctional sequences without quality scores were contained in the immunoSEQ output, filtering matching that applied to full-length reads could not be performed. To assign V/J genes and CDR3, sequences were annotated against IMGT germline references using PyIR, a Python wrapper for IgBLAST v1.9. Any read was removed if the V/J assignment was weak (E-value above 1e-6), the CDR3 was missing, or the read contained stop codons, out-of-frame junctions, or ambiguous translated residues. V3J clonotypes were defined by identical inferred V gene, J gene, and CDR3 amino acid sequence. Percentage overlap between repertoires was computed as shared unique clonotypes divided by the size of the smaller repertoire. Richness of each repertoire was evaluated using RTK rarefaction, the Chao1 estimator, and Recon v2.1 estimates of unobserved clonotypes. Generation probabilities for all TCRbeta clonotypes obtained by the gDNA method from four donors were computed using OLGA. The immuneACCESS repertoire file appears here via TCRdb, limited to in-frame rearrangements. These files lack a portion of the clones; in checked studies, under half of the deficit traces to unresolved V genes, and the cause of the others is not known. V and J calls and clone size are copied from that table; D and trimming were computed from the DNA. The sample has some 240,000 clones on record, 50% to 75% of them singletons. The ten largest clonotypes hold 11% of the sample.

The donors were healthy, HIV-negative adults who had no recently reported acute infections or vaccinations. Every donor was a Caucasian adult living in Nashville, Tennessee, USA. Magnetic negative selection was used to enrich CD4+ T cells, after which naive cells were positively selected on CD45RA and the negative fraction became the memory subset. Blood was collected by leukapheresis, and PBMCs were isolated by Ficoll-Histopaque density gradient centrifugation and then cryopreserved in liquid nitrogen vapor phase. Analytical flow cytometry was used to check the purity and quantity of each magnetically sorted T cell population. Each sorted fraction had its genomic DNA isolated and then quantified by UV absorbance on a Nanodrop 2000c. The receptor comes from a man in his thirties or forties in good health. Sequencing was performed on memory CD4+ T cells sorted from blood. Explained via the paper, the cell subset or site label denotes: CD45RA-negative fraction.

The CDR3 loop reads CASGTWSETQYF. The bases are TGTGCCAGCGGGACGTGGTCCGAGACCCAGTACTTC. This sequence uses TRBV7-2 and TRBJ2-5; the D gene is perhaps TRBD1 or TRBD2, as each covers 5 bases. V and J are truncated by 8 bases and 5 bases respectively, leaving an intervening sequence of 12 bases. The CDR1 and CDR2 encoded by the germline V gene are SGHTA and FQGNSA. Taken from cysteine to phenylalanine, the CDR3 has 12 residues. The retained sequence is limited to the CDR3, 36 bases, with the frame set at the first base.